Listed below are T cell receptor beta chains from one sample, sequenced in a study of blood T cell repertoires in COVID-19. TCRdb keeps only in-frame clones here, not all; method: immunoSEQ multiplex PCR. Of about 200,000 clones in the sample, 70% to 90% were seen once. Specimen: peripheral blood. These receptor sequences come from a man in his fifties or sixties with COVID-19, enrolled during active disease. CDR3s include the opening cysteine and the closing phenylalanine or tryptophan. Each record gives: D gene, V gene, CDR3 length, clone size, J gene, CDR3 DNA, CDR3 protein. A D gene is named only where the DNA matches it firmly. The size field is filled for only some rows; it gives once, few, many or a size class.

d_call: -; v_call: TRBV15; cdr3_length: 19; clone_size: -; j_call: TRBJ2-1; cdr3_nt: TGTGCCACCAGCAGGGAGGGAACGATCGGGACAGCAACCTACAATGAGCAGTTCTTC; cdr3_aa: CATSREGTIGTATYNEQFF
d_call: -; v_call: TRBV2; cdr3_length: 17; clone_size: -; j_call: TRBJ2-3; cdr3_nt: TGTGCCAGCAGCGCAACAAGGCCAGGGTCTAGCACAGATACGCAGTATTTT; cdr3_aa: CASSATRPGSSTDTQYF
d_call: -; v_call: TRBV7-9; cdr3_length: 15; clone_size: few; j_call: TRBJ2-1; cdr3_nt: TGTGCCAGCAGCTTAATCTCAGGGTCGTACAATGAGCAGTTCTTC; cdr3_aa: CASSLISGSYNEQFF
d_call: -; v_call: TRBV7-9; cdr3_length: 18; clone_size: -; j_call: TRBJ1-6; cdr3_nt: TGTGCCAGCAGCTTAGCGGCGGGGGGCCCTCACTATAATTCACCCCTCCACTTT; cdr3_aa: CASSLAAGGPHYNSPLHF
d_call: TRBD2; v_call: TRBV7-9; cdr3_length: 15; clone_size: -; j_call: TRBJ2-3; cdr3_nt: TGTGCCAGCAGCTTCCCTAGCGGAAGCACAGATACGCAGTATTTT; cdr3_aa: CASSFPSGSTDTQYF
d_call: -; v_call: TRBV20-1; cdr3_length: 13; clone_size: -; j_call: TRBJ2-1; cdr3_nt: TGCAGTGCTAGTCTTACTAACTACAATGAGCAGTTCTTC; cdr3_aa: CSASLTNYNEQFF
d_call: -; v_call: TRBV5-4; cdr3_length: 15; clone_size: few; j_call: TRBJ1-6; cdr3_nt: TGTGCCAGCAGCTTGGTGCGGGGTGATAATTCACCCCTCCACTTT; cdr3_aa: CASSLVRGDNSPLHF
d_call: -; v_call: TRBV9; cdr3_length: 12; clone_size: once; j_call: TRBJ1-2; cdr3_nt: TGTGCCAGCAGCCGGTCTAACTATGGCTACACCTTC; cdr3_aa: CASSRSNYGYTF
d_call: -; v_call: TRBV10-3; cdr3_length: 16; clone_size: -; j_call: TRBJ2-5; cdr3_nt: TGTGCCATCAGTGAGTCGTTGTCCTCTGACCAAGAGACCCAGTACTTC; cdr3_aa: CAISESLSSDQETQYF
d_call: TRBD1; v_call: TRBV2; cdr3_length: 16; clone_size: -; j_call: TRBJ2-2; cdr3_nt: TGTGCCAGCAAGCGACAGGGGGCCCAGAACACCGGGGAGCTGTTTTTT; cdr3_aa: CASKRQGAQNTGELFF
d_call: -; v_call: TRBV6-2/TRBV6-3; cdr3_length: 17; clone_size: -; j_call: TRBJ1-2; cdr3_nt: TGTGCCAGCAGCCCTGATCCAACGATATTAGCTAACTATGGCTACACCTTC; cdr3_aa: CASSPDPTILANYGYTF
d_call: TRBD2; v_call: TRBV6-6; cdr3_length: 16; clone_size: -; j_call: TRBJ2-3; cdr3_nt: TGTGCCAGCAGTAGGGGGACTAGCGGGGAGATCACCTCGCAGTATTTT; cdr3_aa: CASSRGTSGEITSQYF
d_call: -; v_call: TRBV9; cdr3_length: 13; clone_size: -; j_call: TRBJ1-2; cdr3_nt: TGTGCCAGCAGCGCTACAGGTCTCTATGGCTACACCTTC; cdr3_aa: CASSATGLYGYTF
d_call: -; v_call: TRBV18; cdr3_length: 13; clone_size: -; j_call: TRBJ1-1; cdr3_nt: TGTGCCAGCTCACCAGGGGGCAACACTGAAGCTTTCTTT; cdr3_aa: CASSPGGNTEAFF
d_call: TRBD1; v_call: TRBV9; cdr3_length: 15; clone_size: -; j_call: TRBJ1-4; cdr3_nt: TGTGCCAGCAGCGTACTGGACAGGGAAGGGGAAAAACTGTTTTTT; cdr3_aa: CASSVLDREGEKLFF
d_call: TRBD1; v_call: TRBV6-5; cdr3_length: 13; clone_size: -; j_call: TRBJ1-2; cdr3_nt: TGTGCCAGCATTCAGGGGACAGGGGGAGGCTACACCTTC; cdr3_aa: CASIQGTGGGYTF
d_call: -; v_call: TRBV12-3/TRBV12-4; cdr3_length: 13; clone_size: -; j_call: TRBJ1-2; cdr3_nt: TGTGCCAGCAGACGGGGGGGGACCTATGGCTACACCTTC; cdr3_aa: CASRRGGTYGYTF
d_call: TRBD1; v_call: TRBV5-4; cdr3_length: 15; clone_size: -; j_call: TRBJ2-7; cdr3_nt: TGTGCCAGCAGCAGAGGGCAGGGGGCATCTTACGAGCAGTACTTC; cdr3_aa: CASSRGQGASYEQYF
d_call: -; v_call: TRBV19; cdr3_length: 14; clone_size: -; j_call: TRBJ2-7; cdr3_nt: TGTGCCAGTAGTATAGATCTGTACTCCTACGAGCAGTACTTC; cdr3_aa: CASSIDLYSYEQYF
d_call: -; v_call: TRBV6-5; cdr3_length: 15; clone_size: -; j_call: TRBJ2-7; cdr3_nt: TGTGCCAGCAGCGTAACAGGCTTGAGCTCCTACGAGCAGTACTTC; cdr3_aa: CASSVTGLSSYEQYF
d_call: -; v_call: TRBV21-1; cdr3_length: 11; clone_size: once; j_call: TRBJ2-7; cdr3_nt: TGTGCCAGCACCTCCGTCTACGAGCAGTACTTC; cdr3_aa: CASTSVYEQYF
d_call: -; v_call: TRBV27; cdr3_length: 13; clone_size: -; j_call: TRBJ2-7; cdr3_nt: TGTGCCAGCAGTGCGGGACCTTTCTACGAGCAGTACTTC; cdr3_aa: CASSAGPFYEQYF
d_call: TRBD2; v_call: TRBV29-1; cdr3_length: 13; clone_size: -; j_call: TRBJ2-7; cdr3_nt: TGCAGCGTCGGAAAGGGACTAGCCTACGAGCAGTACTTC; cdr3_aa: CSVGKGLAYEQYF
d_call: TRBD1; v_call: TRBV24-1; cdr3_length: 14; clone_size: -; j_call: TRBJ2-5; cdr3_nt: TGTGCCACCAGTGGCACAGGGGGGCAAGAGACCCAGTACTTC; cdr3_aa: CATSGTGGQETQYF
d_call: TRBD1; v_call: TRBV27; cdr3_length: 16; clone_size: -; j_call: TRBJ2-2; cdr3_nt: TGTGCCAGCAGTTTAGCGGGACAGGGGGCCACCGGGGAGCTGTTTTTT; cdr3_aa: CASSLAGQGATGELFF
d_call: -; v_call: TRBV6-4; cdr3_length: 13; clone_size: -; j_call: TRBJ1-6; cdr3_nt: TGTGCCAGCAGTGACTCTGGAGGGGCACCCCTCCACTTT; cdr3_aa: CASSDSGGAPLHF
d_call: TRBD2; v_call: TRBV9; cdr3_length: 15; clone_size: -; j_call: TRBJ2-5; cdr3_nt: TGTGCCAGCAGCGTACAAGCGGGGGTTCAAGAGACCCAGTACTTC; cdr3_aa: CASSVQAGVQETQYF
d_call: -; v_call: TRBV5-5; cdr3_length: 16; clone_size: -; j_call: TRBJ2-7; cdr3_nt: TGTGCCAGCAGCCTCCCACCCCGGGGTTCGGCCTACGAGCAGTACTTC; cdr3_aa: CASSLPPRGSAYEQYF
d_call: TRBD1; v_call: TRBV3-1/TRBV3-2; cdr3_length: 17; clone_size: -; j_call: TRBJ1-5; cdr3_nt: TGTGCCAGCAGCCAACACAAGACAGGGCCTCTCAATCAGCCCCAGCATTTT; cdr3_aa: CASSQHKTGPLNQPQHF
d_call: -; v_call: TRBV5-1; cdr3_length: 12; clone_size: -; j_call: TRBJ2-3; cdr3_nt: TGCGCCAGCAGCTCCTACTCAGATACGCAGTATTTT; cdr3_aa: CASSSYSDTQYF
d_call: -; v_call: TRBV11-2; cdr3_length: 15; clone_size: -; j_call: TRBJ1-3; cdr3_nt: TGTGCCAGCAGCTTGGGGGGTTTCATTGGAAACACCATATATTTT; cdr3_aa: CASSLGGFIGNTIYF
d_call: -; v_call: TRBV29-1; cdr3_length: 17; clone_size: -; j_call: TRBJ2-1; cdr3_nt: TGCAGCGTTGAAGACCAGTGGGGGGGCTACCCCCCCAGTGAGCAGTTCTTC; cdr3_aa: CSVEDQWGGYPPSEQFF
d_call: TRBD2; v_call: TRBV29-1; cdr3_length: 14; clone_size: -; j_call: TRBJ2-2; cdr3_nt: TGCAGCGCCTCGGGAGGGATCGGGACCGGGGAGCTGTTTTTT; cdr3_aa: CSASGGIGTGELFF
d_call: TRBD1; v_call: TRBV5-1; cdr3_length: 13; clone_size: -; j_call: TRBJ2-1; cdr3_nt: TGCGCCACCGGGACAGGGAATTACAATGAGCAGTTCTTC; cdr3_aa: CATGTGNYNEQFF